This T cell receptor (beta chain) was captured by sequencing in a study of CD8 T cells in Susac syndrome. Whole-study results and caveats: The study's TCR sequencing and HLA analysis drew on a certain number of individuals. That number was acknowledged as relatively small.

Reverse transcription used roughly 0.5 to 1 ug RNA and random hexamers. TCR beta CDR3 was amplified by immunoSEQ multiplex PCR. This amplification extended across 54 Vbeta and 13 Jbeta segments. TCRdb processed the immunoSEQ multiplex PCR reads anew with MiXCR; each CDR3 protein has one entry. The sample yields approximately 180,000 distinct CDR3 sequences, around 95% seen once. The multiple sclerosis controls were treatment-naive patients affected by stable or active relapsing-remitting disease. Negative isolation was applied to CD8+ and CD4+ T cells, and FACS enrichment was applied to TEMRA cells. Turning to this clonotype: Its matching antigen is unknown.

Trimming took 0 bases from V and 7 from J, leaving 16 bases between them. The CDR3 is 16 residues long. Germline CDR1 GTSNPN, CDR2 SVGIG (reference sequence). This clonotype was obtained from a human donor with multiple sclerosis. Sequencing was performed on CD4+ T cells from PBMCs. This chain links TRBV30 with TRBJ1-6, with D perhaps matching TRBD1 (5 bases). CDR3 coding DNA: TGTGCCTGGAGTGTTAGTTCGGTGGGGCACAATTCACCCCTCCACTTT. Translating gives CAWSVSSVGHNSPLHF.